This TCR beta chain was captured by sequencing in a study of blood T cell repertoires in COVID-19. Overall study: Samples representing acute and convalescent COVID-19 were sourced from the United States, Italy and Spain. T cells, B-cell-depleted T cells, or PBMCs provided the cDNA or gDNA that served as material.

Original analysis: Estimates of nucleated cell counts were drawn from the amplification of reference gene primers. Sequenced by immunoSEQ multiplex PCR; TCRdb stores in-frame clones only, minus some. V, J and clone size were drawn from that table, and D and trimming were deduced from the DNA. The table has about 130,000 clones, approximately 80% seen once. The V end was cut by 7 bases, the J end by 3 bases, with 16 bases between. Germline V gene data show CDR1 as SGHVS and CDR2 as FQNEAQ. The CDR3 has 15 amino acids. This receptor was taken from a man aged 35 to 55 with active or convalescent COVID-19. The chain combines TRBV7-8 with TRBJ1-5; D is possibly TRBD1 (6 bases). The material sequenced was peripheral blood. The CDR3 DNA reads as TGTGCCAGCAACACCGTAGGGACAATCAATCAGCCCCAGCATTTT. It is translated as CASNTVGTINQPQHF.